Each of the 21 T cell receptor beta chains below was sequenced from the same sample in a study of T cells after yellow fever vaccination. TCRdb re-called the 5' RACE reads with MiXCR, one entry per CDR3 protein. The sample lists a few hundred thousand distinct CDR3 sequences, approximately 10% seen once, with around 3.3% in the top ten. Sequences were derived from CD4+ T cells sorted from PBMCs, sampled 5 days after the yellow fever booster vaccination. Receptors originate from a man younger than 30 who received the YFV17D yellow fever vaccine.

Concerning this clonotype itself: The junction shows a germline mismatch at one end, possibly a read error. The genes are TRBV14 and TRBJ2-3, with TRBD1 matching 10 bases. Germline V gives CDR1 SGHDN, CDR2 FVKESK. The CDR3 consists of 15 residues. CDR3 sequence: CASSQGTGGLDTQYF. The CDR3 region has the DNA TGTGCCAGCAGCCAAGGGACAGGGGGGCTTGATACACAGTATTTT.

The table lists this clonotype with many counts. For the CDR3, the DNA is TGTGCCACTCATAGCGGGGGGGATGCAGATACGCAGTATTTT. This gives the protein CATHSGGDADTQYF. The rearrangement uses TRBV6-1 and TRBJ2-3; 11 nucleotides agree with TRBD2. The CDR3 is 14 residues long. Germline V lookup: CDR1 MNHNS, CDR2 SASEGT. Trimming took 10 bases from V and 4 from J; bases not matched to a gene: 7.

This clonotype has only a few counts. V gene TRBV12-3 or TRBV12-4 combines with J gene TRBJ2-5; a weak D match, TRBD2 (7 bases). The CDR3 is 15 residues long. Trimming cost V 0 bases and J 1 base, with 9 bases left between them. CDR3 in DNA: TGTGCCAGCAGTTTAGCGGGGGGGCGCCAAGAGACCCAGTACTTC. Amino acids: CASSLAGGRQETQYF.

This clonotype came up a few times. The J gene is TRBJ2-3, the V gene TRBV20-1; tentative D call: TRBD1 (6 bases). Germline V gene data show CDR1 as DFQATT and CDR2 as SNEGSKA (reference sequence). This CDR3 is 15 amino acids long. With 3 bases removed from V and 1 base from J, the gap between germline ends came to 14 bases. The CDR3 nucleotides are TGCAGTGCTAGTTATTGGGGGCCGGGCACAGATACGCAGTATTTT. Translation: CSASYWGPGTDTQYF.

The rearrangement links TRBV18 to TRBJ2-2, with 8 bases identical to TRBD1. Germline V gene data show CDR1 as KGHSH and CDR2 as LQKENI. The CDR3 loop spans 15 amino acids. V was pared by 2 bases and J by 6 bases, with 5 bases of the junction left unmatched. CDR3 loop: CASSPGTGLPGELFF. CDR3 DNA: TGTGCCAGCTCACCAGGGACAGGTCTTCCCGGGGAGCTGTTTTTT. Full variable domain (remainder filled in from reference TRBV18 and TRBJ2-2): NAGVMQNPRHLVRRRGQEARLRCSPMKGHSHVYWYRQLPEEGLKFMVYLQKENIIDESGMPKERFSAEFPKEGPSILRIQQVVRGDSAAYFCASSPGTGLPGELFFGEGSRLTVL.

This chain uses TRBV4-1 with TRBJ1-5, with 11 bases fitting TRBD1. CDR1 and CDR2 (germline): MGHRA, YSYEKL. The CDR3 consists of 17 residues. Trimming took 5 bases from V and 4 from J; bases not matched to a gene: 10. CDR3 in amino acids: CASSSRGRDRGNQPQHF. CDR3 nucleotides: TGCGCCAGCAGCTCTCGGGGCAGGGACAGGGGGAATCAGCCCCAGCATTTT.

This clonotype was detected only a few times. The genes are TRBV4-2 and TRBJ1-3, with no clear D. V was clipped by 0 bases and J by 0 bases, with 12 bases between them. Germline CDR1 is LGHNA and CDR2 is YNFKEQ. The CDR3 loop spans 17 amino acids. CDR3 DNA sequence: TGTGCCAGCAGCCAAGACCCACCCTTTCGCTCTGGAAACACCATATATTTT. It encodes CASSQDPPFRSGNTIYF.

There are many counts of this clonotype. The chain couples TRBV5-6 to TRBJ1-1; no reliable D call. The CDR3 is 11 residues long. V gave up 0 bases and J gave up 7 bases, with 4 bases separating them. Germline-derived CDR1 and CDR2 are SGHDT and YYEEEE. The CDR3 bases are TGTGCCAGCAGCTTGGACAGTGAAGCTTTCTTT. This encodes CASSLDSEAFF.

This clonotype was found a few times. V usage is TRBV11-2 and J usage is TRBJ2-3; D is perhaps TRBD2 (5 bases). Germline V lookup: CDR1 SGHAT, CDR2 FQNNGV. The CDR3 is made up of 15 amino acids. With 4 bases removed from V and 0 bases from J, the gap between germline ends came to 11 bases. The CDR3 DNA reads as TGTGCCAGCAGCTATAGCGTTCCTAGCACAGATACGCAGTATTTT. Amino acids: CASSYSVPSTDTQYF.

This clonotype occurred a few times. The chain is built from TRBV29-1 and TRBJ1-5; 7 nucleotides line up with TRBD1. CDR3 length: 15 amino acids. Germline loops: CDR1 SQVTM, CDR2 ANQGSEA. With V trimmed by 6 bases and J by 5 bases, 13 bases remained unmatched. This chain's CDR3 is CSVQKGAGRDQPQHF. The CDR3 bases are TGCAGCGTACAAAAGGGGGCGGGACGGGATCAGCCCCAGCATTTT.

A few counts support this clonotype. The chain has TRBV5-1 and TRBJ2-1; weak D call: TRBD2 (5 bases). The V end was cut by 4 bases, the J end by 6 bases, with 17 bases between. CDR3 length: 15 amino acids. The V gene's germline CDR1 is SGHRS and CDR2 YFSETQ. DNA of the CDR3: TGCGCCAGCAGCCAGACACCTAGCCCGGGCAATGAGCAGTTCTTC. This gives the protein CASSQTPSPGNEQFF. Full variable domain (missing parts from reference TRBV5-1 and TRBJ2-1): KAGVTQTPRYLIKTRGQQVTLSCSPISGHRSVSWYQQTPGQGLQFLFEYFSETQRNKGNFPGRFSGRQFSNSRSEMNVSTLELGDSALYLCASSQTPSPGNEQFFGPGTRLTVL.

This clonotype has just a few counts. CDR3 sequence (DNA): TGTGCCAGCAGTCCCCGACAGGGACTTAGCACAGATACGCAGTATTTT. Encoded protein: CASSPRQGLSTDTQYF. The chain links TRBV27 to TRBJ2-3; a possible D gene is TRBD1 (7 bases). The length of the CDR3 is 16 residues. Per the germline V gene, CDR1 is MNHEY and CDR2 is SMNVEV (reference sequence). Trimming removed 5 bases from V and 0 bases from J, with 15 bases in between.

The chain joins TRBV11-2 to TRBJ2-3, with D perhaps TRBD1 (5 bases). This CDR3 is 15 amino acids long. V was cut by 0 bases and J by 2 bases, with 9 bases left in between. The germline V gene encodes CDR1 SGHAT and CDR2 FQNNGV. CDR3 residues: CASSLEAGYTDTQYF. CDR3 sequence (DNA): TGTGCCAGCAGCTTAGAAGCAGGGTACACAGATACGCAGTATTTT.

The rearrangement links TRBV6-6 to TRBJ1-5, with D perhaps TRBD1 (6 bases). This CDR3 spans 15 amino acids. Trimming took off 6 bases at V and 5 bases at J, with 17 bases between the two ends. Germline lookup yields CDR1 MNHNY and CDR2 SVGAGI (reference sequence). In nucleotides, the CDR3 is TGTGCCAGCAGAGGGGGACGGGGCCCCCATCAGCCCCAGCATTTT. It specifies CASRGGRGPHQPQHF.

In this sample, this clonotype turned up a few times. The chain recombines TRBV10-3 with TRBJ2-7, with D maybe TRBD1 (5 bases). Looked up from germline, CDR1 is ENHRY and CDR2 is SYGVKD. CDR3 length equals 13 residues. Trimming shortened V by 6 bases and J by 5 bases, and 14 bases separated the two germline ends. The CDR3 loop is CAIRDRGTDEQYF. In DNA form, the CDR3 reads TGTGCCATCAGAGATAGGGGCACCGACGAGCAGTACTTC.

This clonotype was counted between two and nine times. The chain recombines TRBV5-4 with TRBJ2-7; a possible D gene is TRBD1 (6 bases). The CDR3 length is 12 residues. Germline assignment: CDR1 SGHNT and CDR2 YYREEE (reference sequence). V lost 4 bases and J 9 bases, leaving 14 bases between the germline ends. DNA for the CDR3: TGTGCCAGCAGCATCGACAGGTCCGCGCAGTACTTC. It yields the protein CASSIDRSAQYF.

This clonotype was counted ten times or more. CDR3 amino acids: CASSGGLAVDTQYF. CDR3 in DNA: TGTGCCAGCAGCGGAGGACTAGCAGTAGATACGCAGTATTTT. J is TRBJ2-3 and V is TRBV7-9; 8 bases fit TRBD2. After removal of 5 bases from V and 5 bases from J, the junction contained 6 bases not matched to a gene. The CDR3 is 14 amino acids. The V gene's germline CDR1 is SEHNR and CDR2 FQNEAQ (reference sequence).

This clonotype was observed a handful of times. V usage is TRBV10-3 and J usage is TRBJ2-1; D gene unclear. The V end lost 4 bases, the J end lost 3 bases, and 7 bases lay between the germline ends. The CDR3 has 13 amino acids. Germline CDR1 and CDR2: ENHRY and SYGVKD. CDR3 sequence: CAISGAHYNEQFF. The CDR3 DNA sequence: TGTGCCATCAGTGGGGCCCACTACAATGAGCAGTTCTTC.

This clonotype came up many times. The rearrangement joins TRBV12-3 or TRBV12-4 to TRBJ2-1; D is possibly TRBD1 (6 bases). V lost 2 bases to trimming and J lost 2 bases, with 7 bases between them. The CDR3 totals 14 residues. This CDR3 is CASSLTGTYNEQFF. CDR3 sequence (DNA): TGTGCCAGCAGTTTAACAGGGACCTACAATGAGCAGTTCTTC.

This clonotype was picked up a small number of times. The CDR3 DNA follows: TGTGCCAGCCGTCGAATGGGGCCCCTTTATGGCTACACCTTC. It yields the protein CASRRMGPLYGYTF. This chain joins TRBV27 and TRBJ1-2; TRBD1 might be the D (5 bases). V lost 8 bases, J lost 5 bases, and 18 bases lay in between. The germline gives CDR1 MNHEY, CDR2 SMNVEV (reference sequence). The CDR3 is 14 residues long.

This clonotype was picked up many times. The rearrangement uses TRBV27 and TRBJ1-1; D is unresolved. The V gene lost 2 bases and the J gene lost 1 base, with 5 bases spanning the gap. The CDR3 runs to 13 residues. Looked up from germline, CDR1 is MNHEY and CDR2 is SMNVEV (reference sequence). The CDR3 is CASSLMKNTEAFF. CDR3 in DNA: TGTGCCAGCAGTTTAATGAAGAACACTGAAGCTTTCTTT.